A single sample is the source of the 8 T cell receptor beta chains below, sequenced in a study of blood T cell repertoires in COVID-19. Generated by immunoSEQ multiplex PCR, the TCRdb table keeps only in-frame clones and is missing some. The sample holds 120,000 to 150,000 clones; 80% to 90% are singletons and the top ten take approximately 4%. The sequencing input was peripheral blood. Every receptor here comes from a woman between 40 and 55 years old with acute or convalescent COVID-19.

The J gene is TRBJ1-5, the V gene TRBV18; no clear D. Germline values: CDR1 KGHSH, CDR2 LQKENI. The CDR3 sequence is 16 residues long. Trimming stripped 2 bases from V and 0 bases from J, with 11 bases between. CDR3 DNA sequence: TGTGCCAGCTCACCATTGGGAGGGTATAGCAATCAGCCCCAGCATTTT. Protein product: CASSPLGGYSNQPQHF.

This sequence joins TRBV27 and TRBJ1-6, with TRBD1 matching over 7 bases. Germline trimming cut 3 bases from V and 6 bases from J; bases unmatched to any gene: 2. The CDR3 is 14 residues long. Germline V lookup: CDR1 MNHEY, CDR2 SMNVEV (reference sequence). CDR3 DNA sequence: TGTGCCAGCAGTTTGGGACAGAGTAATTCACCCCTCCACTTT. Protein sequence: CASSLGQSNSPLHF.

This chain joins TRBV5-1 and TRBJ1-4, with a possible D match to TRBD1 (5 bases). Germline V gene lookup returns CDR1 SGHRS and CDR2 YFSETQ. The CDR3 loop spans 14 amino acids. V gave up 5 bases and J gave up 4 bases, with 12 bases separating them. DNA of the CDR3: TGCGCCAGCAGATCGGGTCAGGGTAATGAAAAACTGTTTTTT. Residues: CASRSGQGNEKLFF.

CDR3 region: CASSLAYRDEQYF. As DNA, the CDR3 is TGTGCCAGCAGCTTAGCGTACAGGGACGAGCAGTACTTC. The chain is built from TRBV7-2 and TRBJ2-7; TRBD1 might be the D (6 bases). Trimming shortened V by 0 bases and J by 5 bases, and 8 bases separated the two germline ends. Germline lookup yields CDR1 SGHTA and CDR2 FQGNSA. This CDR3 is 13 amino acids long. The complete variable domain, with remaining parts taken from reference TRBV7-2 and TRBJ2-7, reads GAGVSQSPSNKVTEKGKDVELRCDPISGHTALYWYRQSLGQGLEFLIYFQGNSAPDKSGLPSDRFSAERTGGSVSTLTIQRTQQEDSAVYLCASSLAYRDEQYFGPGTRLTVT.

This chain links TRBV2 with TRBJ2-1; D gene unclear. Trimming left V 4 bases short and J 1 base short, with 11 bases between. The CDR3 is made up of 15 amino acids. Germline CDR1 and CDR2: SNHLY and FYNNEI. As DNA, the CDR3 is TGTGCCAGCAGTGCCAGAACGTGGTCCTACAATGAGCAGTTCTTC. Translation: CASSARTWSYNEQFF.

The chain joins TRBV4-3 to TRBJ2-1; D uncertain. Trimming pared 0 bases from V and 6 bases from J, leaving 9 bases between. Germline CDR1 and CDR2: LGHNA and YSLEER. The CDR3 is made up of 14 amino acids. CDR3 region: CASSQEVTFNEQFF. The CDR3 DNA reads as TGCGCCAGCAGCCAAGAGGTGACTTTCAATGAGCAGTTCTTC.

The V and J genes are TRBV6-2 or TRBV6-3 and TRBJ2-1, with TRBD2 as a possible D gene (6 bases). Looked up from germline, CDR1 is MNHEY and CDR2 is SVGEGT. V was pared by 2 bases and J by 2 bases, with 13 bases between. The CDR3 has 16 amino acids. The CDR3 DNA sequence: TGTGCCAGCAGTTACCCCCCGGCGGGAACCTACAATGAGCAGTTCTTC. Amino acid sequence: CASSYPPAGTYNEQFF.

The V gene is TRBV28, the J gene TRBJ1-5; the match to TRBD1 covers 7 bases. CDR3 length: 14 amino acids. J gave up 9 bases and V 7 bases, and 12 bases lay outside the gene matches. CDR1 is MDHEN, CDR2 SYDVKM, per germline. The CDR3 DNA reads TGTGCCAGCACCCACTCACAGGGGATCCGGCCCCAGCATTTT. Its translation is CASTHSQGIRPQHF.